Presented here are 14 T cell receptor beta chains from one specimen sequenced in a study of human T cells and chemical hapten exposure. Using its own MiXCR run on the RACE reads, TCRdb lists one record per CDR3 protein. The table shows just over 350,000 distinct CDR3 sequences, with about 6% occurring only once. This sample's time point: patch test 2, 6 weeks after DPC sensitization. Treatment noted: therapeutic diphenylcyclopropenone sensitization with weekly scalp DPC. Material: whole blood, obtained in connection with sensitization to the hapten diphenylcyclopropenone (DPC). These receptors came from a woman aged 18-30 years with alopecia areata. Some clones in this sample may be carry-over from other donors' samples.

This clonotype was counted only a few times. The chain uses TRBV4-3 and TRBJ2-3; 10 bases agree with TRBD2. This CDR3 comprises 20 residues. The V segment lost 0 bases and the J segment 0 bases; nucleotides outside the gene matches: 12. Germline CDR1 and CDR2: LGHNA and YSLEER. The CDR3 spells CASSQDLTSGVPSSTDTQYF. In nucleotides, the CDR3 is TGCGCCAGCAGCCAAGATCTCACTAGCGGGGTACCTTCTAGCACAGATACGCAGTATTTT.

This clonotype has just a few counts. V and J are TRBV4-3 and TRBJ1-6; no clear D. CDR1 and CDR2 (germline): LGHNA, YSLEER. V lost 0 bases and J lost 3, with 9 bases in between. CDR3 size: 16 residues. The chain's CDR3 is CASSQDVTVYNSPLHF. Written as DNA, the CDR3 is TGCGCCAGCAGCCAAGATGTTACAGTCTATAATTCACCCCTCCACTTT.

This clonotype has at least ten counts. The rearrangement joins TRBV6-4 to TRBJ2-3, with 8 bases fitting TRBD2. Germline trimming cut 0 bases from V and 1 base from J; bases unmatched to any gene: 0. This CDR3 is 15 amino acids long. Per the germline V gene, CDR1 is MRHNA and CDR2 is SNTAGT. The CDR3 protein is CASSDSSGGTDTQYF. The CDR3 coding sequence is TGTGCCAGCAGTGACTCTAGCGGGGGCACAGATACGCAGTATTTT.

The V gene is TRBV15, the J gene TRBJ2-7; D is unresolved. Germline lookup yields CDR1 LNHNV and CDR2 YYDKDF (reference sequence). This CDR3 spans 15 amino acids. With 0 bases removed from V and 0 bases from J, the gap between germline ends came to 9 bases. The CDR3 bases are TGTGCCACCAGCAGAGATACCGGCAGCTCCTACGAGCAGTACTTC. Its protein is CATSRDTGSSYEQYF.

This chain joins TRBV6-6 and TRBJ2-7, with TRBD2 as a possible D gene (6 bases). The length of the CDR3 is 14 residues. Germline lookup yields CDR1 MNHNY and CDR2 SVGAGI (reference sequence). V was pared by 5 bases and J by 2 bases, with 13 bases between. DNA of the CDR3: TGTGCCAGCAGTGGGACTTTCTCCCCCTACGAGCAGTACTTC. It codes for CASSGTFSPYEQYF.

Many counts were recorded for this clonotype. The chain is built from TRBV28 and TRBJ1-2; a possible D gene is TRBD1 (5 bases). The CDR3 runs to 14 residues. Germline CDR1 reads MDHEN; CDR2 reads SYDVKM. The germline V and J ends were trimmed by 1 base and 4 bases, with 10 bases remaining between them. CDR3 amino acids: CASSLLRGSYGYTF. CDR3 nucleotides: TGTGCCAGCAGTTTATTAAGGGGAAGCTATGGCTACACCTTC.

This clonotype appeared many times. The CDR3 spells CGLPPCGNYGYTF. The CDR3 region has the DNA TGTGGTCTACCCCCGTGCGGTAACTATGGCTACACCTTC. The chain joins TRBV10-3 to TRBJ1-2; D unresolved. Germline V gene data show CDR1 as ENHRY and CDR2 as SYGVKD. The CDR3 length is 13 residues.

The V call is TRBV27, the J call TRBJ1-5, with D perhaps matching TRBD1 (5 bases). V was shortened by 3 bases and J by 3 bases, with 12 bases between the two germline ends. The germline V gene encodes CDR1 MNHEY and CDR2 SMNVEV (reference sequence). The CDR3 contains 15 residues. CDR3 loop: CASSFSDTPNQPQHF. In DNA, the CDR3 is TGTGCCAGCAGTTTCTCGGACACCCCCAATCAGCCCCAGCATTTT.

This clonotype was counted ten times or more. The chain combines TRBV10-3 with TRBJ1-1; 8 bases fit TRBD1. CDR1 and CDR2 (germline): ENHRY, SYGVKD. This CDR3 comprises 14 residues. The junction had 11 bases not matched to a gene; V was cut back by 8 bases and J by 6 bases. The DNA for the CDR3 is TGTGCCATCCGTAGGGACAGGTCAGGCGCTGAAGCTTTCTTT. Its translation is CAIRRDRSGAEAFF.

This clonotype has just a few counts. This chain uses TRBV12-3 or TRBV12-4 with TRBJ2-2, with TRBD2 matching 7 bases. The V and J ends lost 6 bases and 5 bases, in that order; junction bases with no gene match: 3. CDR3 length equals 13 residues. The CDR3 reads CASRRAGTGELFF. The CDR3 nucleotides are TGTGCCAGCAGAAGAGCGGGAACCGGGGAGCTGTTTTTT.

This clonotype was observed many times. The chain links TRBV4-2 to TRBJ2-3; 7 nucleotides match TRBD2. Trimming at V came to 0 bases and at J to 3 bases, leaving 9 bases not matched to a gene. Per the germline V gene, CDR1 is LGHNA and CDR2 is YNFKEQ. The CDR3 spans 17 residues. The CDR3 DNA sequence: TGTGCCAGCAGCCAAGATTTCCTAGCGGAGATTACAGATACGCAGTATTTT. Amino acid sequence: CASSQDFLAEITDTQYF.

This clonotype was seen a handful of times. CDR3 sequence reads: CASSRSLVGQANTGELFF. The CDR3 coding sequence is TGTGCCAGCAGCCGATCCCTAGTGGGACAGGCGAACACCGGGGAGCTGTTTTTT. The rearrangement links TRBV3-1 to TRBJ2-2, with TRBD1 identical over 8 bases. This CDR3 is built from 18 residues. Germline V gene lookup returns CDR1 LGHDT and CDR2 YNNKEL (reference sequence). With V trimmed by 4 bases and J by 0 bases, 10 bases remained unmatched.

This clonotype was counted many times. The chain has TRBV6-5 and TRBJ1-1, with 10 bases fitting TRBD1. The CDR3 is 15 amino acids. J gave up 4 bases and V 6 bases, and 8 bases lay outside the gene matches. Germline V gives CDR1 MNHEY, CDR2 SVGAGI. The CDR3 DNA reads TGTGCCAGCAGCCGTCGGACAGGGGGGAGCACTGAAGCTTTCTTT. Its protein is CASSRRTGGSTEAFF.

The gene calls are TRBV12-5 and TRBJ2-3; TRBD2 matches at 12 bases. The CDR3 is 16 amino acids. The junction had 2 bases not matched to a gene; V was cut back by 0 bases and J by 4 bases. The germline V gene encodes CDR1 LGHNT and CDR2 FRNRAP. In DNA, the CDR3 is TGTGCTAGTGGTTTGGTGGCTAGCGGGGGGGCAGATACGCAGTATTTT. Amino acid sequence: CASGLVASGGADTQYF.